One sample yielded the 28 T cell receptor beta chains listed below, sequenced in a study of OX40 agonist ivuxolimab in advanced cancers. Libraries were prepared by immunoSEQ multiplex PCR; TCRdb keeps only in-frame clonotypes and omits some of them. The sample records tens of thousands of clones, roughly 78% being singletons. The sequencing here drew on CD4+ or CD8+ T cells sorted from blood, taken in a trial of the OX40 agonist ivuxolimab. Every receptor here comes from an adult with an advanced solid tumor such as melanoma, head and neck, liver or kidney cancer.

The gene calls are TRBV19 and TRBJ1-2, with 8 nucleotides matching TRBD1. Germline values: CDR1 LNHDA, CDR2 SQIVND (reference sequence). J was trimmed by 0 bases and V by 3 bases; bases with no gene match: 6. CDR3 size: 16 residues. In DNA form, the CDR3 reads TGTGCCAGTAGTATGGTGGGACAGGCGGCTAACTATGGCTACACCTTC. Its protein product is CASSMVGQAANYGYTF.

Comment on this clone: Other nucleotide sequences in the sample specify the same CDR3. This sequence joins TRBV2 and TRBJ2-3, with 10 bases fitting TRBD2. The CDR3 is 15 amino acids. V lost 6 bases to trimming and J lost 1 base; unmatched junction nucleotides: 4. The V gene's germline CDR1 is SNHLY and CDR2 FYNNEI. The CDR3 coding sequence is TGTGCCAGCAGCCCCGGGACTAGCGGCACAGATACGCAGTATTTT. It is translated as CASSPGTSGTDTQYF.

The chain is built from TRBV7-5 and TRBJ1-1. TRBV7-5 is labeled a pseudogene. There are 16 residues in the CDR3. The DNA of the CDR3 is TGTGTCAGAAGCTTAGCCGGACGCCAGAGGAACACTGAAGCTTTCTTT. Residues: CVRSLAGRQRNTEAFF.

The genes are TRBV7-9 and TRBJ2-7; D unclear. The germline V gene has CDR1 SEHNR and CDR2 FQNEAQ (reference sequence). The length of the CDR3 is 12 residues. V dropped 5 bases and J dropped 3 bases, with 8 bases sitting between them. CDR3 in amino acids: CASSPELYEQYF. CDR3 in DNA: TGTGCCAGCAGCCCAGAACTCTACGAGCAGTACTTC.

The chain joins TRBV7-2 to TRBJ2-1, with 9 positions matching TRBD1. The CDR3 totals 16 residues. Trimming removed 5 bases from V and 6 bases from J; junction bases left unmatched: 11. Germline V CDR1 and CDR2: SGHTA, FQGNSA. The chain's CDR3 is CASSPIPGQGSNEQFF. The CDR3 region has the DNA TGTGCCAGCAGCCCTATCCCGGGACAGGGAAGCAATGAGCAGTTCTTC.

The J gene is TRBJ2-7, the V gene TRBV6-5; either TRBD1 or TRBD2 may supply D (5 bases each). The germline V and J ends were trimmed by 10 bases and 6 bases, with 13 bases remaining between them. The CDR3 is 11 residues long. CDR1 is MNHEY, CDR2 SVGAGI, per germline. This CDR3 is CATGAALEQYF. The CDR3 DNA sequence: TGTGCCACCGGGGCCGCCCTCGAGCAGTACTTC.

The chain employs TRBV9 and TRBJ1-4, with TRBD1 matching over 7 bases. Germline CDR1 reads SGDLS; CDR2 reads YYNGEE. V was clipped by 0 bases and J by 13 bases; unmatched bases: 3. This CDR3 is built from 12 residues. CDR3: CASSVARDRLFF. CDR3 sequence (DNA): TGTGCCAGCAGCGTAGCTCGGGACAGACTGTTTTTT.

The chain joins TRBV30 to TRBJ2-2; D might be TRBD1 (6 bases). V lost 0 bases, J lost 3 bases, and 8 bases lay in between. Looked up from germline, CDR1 is GTSNPN and CDR2 is SVGIG (reference sequence). The CDR3 spans 14 residues. Here the CDR3 reads CAWSVGGHTGELFF. CDR3 DNA sequence: TGTGCCTGGAGTGTAGGGGGACACACCGGGGAGCTGTTTTTT.

V and J are TRBV10-2 and TRBJ2-4; D might be TRBD1 or TRBD2, each matching 5 bases. Between the trimmed V and J ends, which lost 1 base and 1 base, there was a span of 11 bases. This CDR3 is built from 16 residues. Germline V gene data show CDR1 as WSHSY and CDR2 as SAAADI. This chain's CDR3 is CASSEWDGGAKNIQYF. The CDR3 coding sequence is TGCGCCAGCAGTGAGTGGGACGGTGGGGCCAAAAACATTCAGTACTTC.

The chain has TRBV5-1 and TRBJ2-1; the match to TRBD2 covers 7 bases. Germline V gives CDR1 SGHRS, CDR2 YFSETQ. The V segment lost 0 bases and the J segment 6 bases; nucleotides outside the gene matches: 6. CDR3 size: 15 residues. The CDR3 reads CASSLGAGDPNEQFF. The CDR3 coding sequence is TGCGCCAGCAGCTTGGGGGCGGGGGACCCCAATGAGCAGTTCTTC.

The chain combines TRBV25-1 with TRBJ2-3; D may be TRBD1 (6 bases). The CDR3 totals 14 residues. CDR1 MGHDK and CDR2 SYGVNS come from the germline V gene. V lost 1 base, J lost 4 bases, and 9 bases lay in between. CDR3 sequence reads: CASSEWAGADTQYF. As DNA, the CDR3 is TGTGCCAGCAGTGAATGGGCAGGGGCAGATACGCAGTATTTT.

This sequence joins TRBV18 and TRBJ1-3; 10 bases are a match to TRBD1. This CDR3 contains 17 residues. V lost 0 bases to trimming and J lost 0 bases; unmatched junction nucleotides: 2. Germline assignment: CDR1 KGHSH and CDR2 LQKENI. Here the CDR3 reads CASSPPGQGSSGNTIYF. The CDR3 bases are TGTGCCAGCTCACCACCGGGACAGGGGAGCTCTGGAAACACCATATATTTT.

This clone has just one count. As DNA, the CDR3 is TGTGCCAGCAGCTTAAACCAGGGAGAGACCCAGTACTTC. Translated: CASSLNQGETQYF. The gene calls are TRBV7-3 and TRBJ2-5; perhaps TRBD1 as D (5 bases). Trimming left V 1 base short and J 4 bases short, with 7 bases between. Germline V gene lookup returns CDR1 SGHTA and CDR2 FQGTGA. The CDR3 contains 13 residues.

CDR3 sequence reads: CASSLMSGRVRETQYF. In DNA form, the CDR3 reads TGTGCCAGCAGCTTAATGAGTGGGAGGGTCCGGGAGACCCAGTACTTC. The chain has TRBV7-9 and TRBJ2-5, with 7 nucleotides matching TRBD2. Germline V gives CDR1 SEHNR, CDR2 FQNEAQ (reference sequence). The CDR3 contains 16 residues. Trimming at V came to 2 bases and at J to 5 bases, leaving 11 bases not matched to a gene.

The J gene is TRBJ2-4, the V gene TRBV7-8; 12 bases align to TRBD2. Trimming at V came to 1 base and at J to 11 bases, leaving 6 bases not matched to a gene. This CDR3 is 15 amino acids long. Germline values: CDR1 SGHVS, CDR2 FQNEAQ. The CDR3 reads CASSLGASGGALQYF. Written as DNA, the CDR3 is TGTGCCAGCAGCTTAGGCGCTAGCGGGGGGGCCCTTCAGTACTTC.

The chain combines TRBV5-1 with TRBJ1-2; D gene unclear. V lost 0 bases and J lost 4, with 10 bases in between. CDR3 length: 14 residues. Germline CDR1 and CDR2: SGHRS and YFSETQ. The CDR3 sequence is CASSLESVRYGYTF. DNA of the CDR3: TGCGCCAGCAGCTTGGAGTCGGTTCGCTATGGCTACACCTTC. Based on the CDR3 plus reference TRBV5-1 and TRBJ1-2, the full variable domain is KAGVTQTPRYLIKTRGQQVTLSCSPISGHRSVSWYQQTPGQGLQFLFEYFSETQRNKGNFPGRFSGRQFSNSRSEMNVSTLELGDSALYLCASSLESVRYGYTFGSGTRLTVV.

The J gene is TRBJ1-1, the V gene TRBV6-5; D remains unclear. Germline V gene lookup returns CDR1 MNHEY and CDR2 SVGAGI. The V gene lost 11 bases and the J gene lost 1 base, with 17 bases spanning the gap. The CDR3 has 14 amino acids. CDR3 region: CAAQVRDRNTEAFF. The CDR3 nucleotides read TGTGCCGCCCAGGTTCGGGATAGGAACACTGAAGCTTTCTTT.

This clone has a single count. The chain couples TRBV2 to TRBJ2-5; D may be TRBD1 or TRBD2 (5 bases each). Germline values: CDR1 SNHLY, CDR2 FYNNEI. V shed 9 bases and J shed 0 bases, with 20 bases lying between them. CDR3 length: 16 amino acids. The CDR3 here is CARGERTLLYQETQYF. CDR3 in DNA: TGTGCCAGGGGGGAGAGGACACTGTTGTACCAAGAGACCCAGTACTTC.

Details on this clone: Other DNA sequences from this sample encode an identical CDR3 as well. The rearrangement links TRBV7-2 to TRBJ2-7; possible D gene TRBD2, 5 bases. The V end lost 3 bases, the J end lost 4 bases, and 7 bases lay between the germline ends. This CDR3 has 12 amino acids. Per the germline V gene, CDR1 is SGHTA and CDR2 is FQGNSA. The CDR3 DNA follows: TGTGCCAGCAGCTTCCGGGGTTACGAGCAGTACTTC. This encodes CASSFRGYEQYF.

In nucleotides, the CDR3 is TGTGCCAGCAGCTCCATTTTTATAGCATTAAGGAATGAGCAGTTCTTC. The encoded protein is CASSSIFIALRNEQFF. The genes are TRBV7-9 and TRBJ2-1; no reliable D call. The CDR3 is made up of 16 amino acids. The V gene's germline CDR1 is SEHNR and CDR2 FQNEAQ (reference sequence). Trimming stripped 4 bases from V and 7 bases from J, with 20 bases between.

The chain has TRBV30 and TRBJ1-2, with D unresolved. The CDR3 covers 12 residues. The V end lost 0 bases, the J end lost 6 bases, and 8 bases lay between the germline ends. Germline CDR1 and CDR2: GTSNPN and SVGIG (reference sequence). CDR3 protein: CAWSVQRNGYTF. CDR3 coding DNA: TGTGCCTGGAGTGTACAAAGAAATGGCTACACCTTC. Variable domain in full (rest from reference TRBV30 and TRBJ1-2): SQTIHQWPATLVQPVGSPLSLECTVEGTSNPNLYWYRQAAGRGLQLLFYSVGIGQISSEVPQNLSASRPQDRQFILSSKKLLLSDSGFYLCAWSVQRNGYTFGSGTRLTVV.

The chain couples TRBV28 to TRBJ1-1; no firm D call. There are 14 residues in the CDR3. V was trimmed by 6 bases and J by 0 bases, leaving 11 bases between them. CDR1 is MDHEN and CDR2 is SYDVKM in the germline V gene. The CDR3 DNA sequence: TGTGCCAGCAGAATCAGTGTTATGAACACTGAAGCTTTCTTT. Its protein is CASRISVMNTEAFF.

The chain couples TRBV18 to TRBJ1-2; D is unresolved. CDR1 and CDR2 from the germline V gene are KGHSH and LQKENI. V lost 6 bases, J lost 1 base, and 9 bases lay in between. CDR3 length: 13 residues. CDR3 protein: CASSAISNYGYTF. As DNA, the CDR3 is TGTGCCAGCTCCGCGATCAGTAACTATGGCTACACCTTC.

V and J are TRBV2 and TRBJ2-2; 7 bases agree with TRBD2. Germline CDR1 SNHLY, CDR2 FYNNEI. The CDR3 extends over 14 amino acids. V gave up 7 bases and J gave up 3 bases; unmatched junction bases: 5. The CDR3 bases are TGTGCCAGCATCCGGGAGGTGGACACCGGGGAGCTGTTTTTT. Translating gives CASIREVDTGELFF. The full variable domain, completed using reference TRBV2 and TRBJ2-2, is EPEVTQTPSHQVTQMGQEVILRCVPISNHLYFYWYRQILGQKVEFLVSFYNNEISEKSEIFDDQFSVERPDGSNFTLKIRSTKLEDSAMYFCASIREVDTGELFFGEGSRLTVL.

The chain uses TRBV10-1 and TRBJ2-7, with D perhaps TRBD2 (6 bases). The CDR3 loop spans 15 amino acids. Trimming left V 5 bases short and J 2 bases short, with 16 bases between. CDR1 WNHNN and CDR2 SYGVQD come from the germline V gene (reference sequence). The CDR3 sequence is CASSRGVGLPYEQYF. The DNA for the CDR3 is TGCGCCAGCAGTCGAGGAGTGGGACTTCCCTACGAGCAGTACTTC.

This clone was observed once. The rearrangement uses TRBV7-3 and TRBJ2-2; D call uncertain. The CDR3 consists of 14 residues. Germline V lookup: CDR1 SGHTA, CDR2 FQGTGA. Between the trimmed V and J ends, which lost 1 base and 7 bases, there was a span of 10 bases. CDR3 sequence (DNA): TGTGCCAGCAGCTTAATGCTAGGAAGCGGGGAGCTGTTTTTT. Residues: CASSLMLGSGELFF.

The V gene is TRBV5-5, the J gene TRBJ2-7; TRBD1 aligns across 8 bases. Germline V lookup: CDR1 SGHKS, CDR2 YYEKEE (reference sequence). This CDR3 has 14 residues. Trimming at V came to 3 bases and at J to 4 bases, leaving 6 bases not matched to a gene. The CDR3 protein is CASSWMGQVYEQYF. In DNA, the CDR3 is TGTGCCAGCAGCTGGATGGGACAGGTATACGAGCAGTACTTC.

The V and J genes are TRBV5-8 and TRBJ2-2; possible D gene TRBD1, 5 bases. The CDR3 is made up of 15 amino acids. Deletions cut 4 bases from V and 0 bases from J, with 10 bases between. CDR1 is SGHTS and CDR2 is YDEGEE in the germline V gene. CDR3 in amino acids: CASSPRTSNTGELFF. As DNA, the CDR3 is TGTGCCAGCAGCCCCCGGACATCGAACACCGGGGAGCTGTTTTTT. The variable domain in full, completed from reference TRBV5-8 and TRBJ2-2, reads EAGVTQSPTHLIKTRGQQATLRCSPISGHTSVYWYQQALGLGLQFLLWYDEGEERNRGNFPPRFSGRQFPNYSSELNVNALELEDSALYLCASSPRTSNTGELFFGEGSRLTVL.